The 22 T cell receptor beta chains given below trace back to one sample, sequenced in a study of blood T cell repertoires in COVID-19. The method was immunoSEQ multiplex PCR; TCRdb's version includes in-frame clones alone and lacks a portion of them. The sample has 150,000 to 200,000 clones, 75% to 90% seen once; the top ten hold 2.1%. Sequenced: peripheral blood. These receptors were obtained from a man aged 70-80 years with active or convalescent COVID-19.

CDR3 DNA: TGTGCCAGCAGCTTATTCCGAACAGTCAATGAGCAGTTCTTC. Translated, it gives CASSLFRTVNEQFF. The chain uses TRBV7-2 and TRBJ2-1; D gene unclear. Germline-derived CDR1 and CDR2 are SGHTA and FQGNSA. The V gene lost 2 bases and the J gene lost 6 bases, with 11 bases spanning the gap. CDR3 length equals 14 residues.

The chain employs TRBV9 and TRBJ2-4; TRBD2 matches 10 bases. The CDR3 is made up of 18 amino acids. The V gene's germline CDR1 is SGDLS and CDR2 YYNGEE. The trim removed 0 bases at V and 4 bases at J, leaving 10 bases unmatched. In DNA, the CDR3 is TGTGCCAGCAGCGTAGGGGTTAGCGGGGGGCCCCTAAAAAACATTCAGTACTTC. Amino acid sequence: CASSVGVSGGPLKNIQYF.

In this sample, this clone turned up a few times. The gene calls are TRBV5-4 and TRBJ2-7, with D maybe TRBD1 (5 bases). V lost 0 bases and J lost 6, with 13 bases in between. Germline V gives CDR1 SGHNT, CDR2 YYREEE (reference sequence). There are 14 residues in the CDR3. CDR3 nucleotides: TGTGCCAGCAGCTTGGATTTTGGGGCAGTCGAGCAGTACTTC. Its translation: CASSLDFGAVEQYF.

V is TRBV6-6 and J is TRBJ1-6; no reliable D call. Germline CDR1 and CDR2: MNHNY and SVGAGI (reference sequence). CDR3 length equals 16 residues. V was shortened by 0 bases and J by 0 bases, with 6 bases between the two germline ends. DNA for the CDR3: TGTGCCAGCAGTTACTCAACAGCCTCCTATAATTCACCCCTCCACTTT. Translated, it gives CASSYSTASYNSPLHF.

The chain's CDR3 is CASTLSLNSPLHF. The CDR3 DNA reads as TGTGCCAGCACACTTAGTTTGAATTCACCCCTCCACTTT. The chain carries TRBV28 and TRBJ1-6; D is undetermined. The CDR3 has 13 residues. V was trimmed by 7 bases and J by 7 bases, leaving 11 bases between them. Germline assignment: CDR1 MDHEN and CDR2 SYDVKM.

The CDR3 region is CASSRTYRDSWDTQYF. The DNA for the CDR3 is TGCGCCAGCAGCCGTACGTACCGGGACTCCTGGGATACGCAGTATTTT. This rearrangement joins TRBV5-1 to TRBJ2-3, with a tentative D call TRBD2 (6 bases). The CDR3 runs to 16 residues. Trimming pared 4 bases from V and 6 bases from J, leaving 21 bases between. CDR1 SGHRS and CDR2 YFSETQ come from the germline V gene.

This sequence joins TRBV7-2 and TRBJ1-5; weak D call: TRBD1 (5 bases). The ends were cut back, 1 base at V and 1 base at J, with 11 bases in the middle. CDR1 SGHTA and CDR2 FQGNSA come from the germline V gene. This CDR3 contains 16 residues. The CDR3 sequence: CASSLVSGPSNQPQHF. CDR3 nucleotide sequence: TGTGCCAGCAGCTTAGTGTCAGGGCCCAGCAATCAGCCCCAGCATTTT.

V is TRBV28 and J is TRBJ2-7; 12 bases are a match to TRBD1. Germline V CDR1 and CDR2: MDHEN, SYDVKM. Trimming at V came to 1 base and at J to 7 bases, leaving 11 bases not matched to a gene. The CDR3 is 17 amino acids. This CDR3 is CASSLFAGTGGLREQYF. Written as DNA, the CDR3 is TGTGCCAGCAGTTTATTTGCCGGGACAGGGGGCCTTCGGGAGCAGTACTTC.

This clone was observed a handful of times. This rearrangement joins TRBV6-5 to TRBJ2-2; D may be TRBD2 (6 bases). The CDR3 consists of 16 residues. CDR1 and CDR2 from the germline V gene are MNHEY and SVGAGI. V was clipped by 0 bases and J by 5 bases, with 13 bases between them. DNA for the CDR3: TGTGCCAGCAGTTACTCCTGGATGGGGGGAACCGGGGAGCTGTTTTTT. This encodes CASSYSWMGGTGELFF.

The V gene is TRBV28, the J gene TRBJ1-2; TRBD1 might be the D (5 bases). Germline CDR1 MDHEN, CDR2 SYDVKM. The CDR3 contains 11 residues. Trimming took 2 bases from V and 7 from J, leaving 5 bases between them. The CDR3 DNA follows: TGTGCCAGCAGTTTACAGGGTGGCTACACCTTC. It codes for CASSLQGGYTF.

The chain recombines TRBV12-3 or TRBV12-4 with TRBJ1-1, with a weak D call TRBD1 (6 bases). The ends were cut back, 10 bases at V and 0 bases at J, with 12 bases in the middle. The CDR3 is 13 amino acids. CDR3 protein: CATKTGMNTEAFF. DNA for the CDR3: TGTGCCACCAAGACAGGTATGAACACTGAAGCTTTCTTT.

This sequence joins TRBV6-5 and TRBJ1-6; 9 bases match TRBD1. The CDR3 is 15 amino acids. V was pared by 5 bases and J by 9 bases, with 8 bases of the junction left unmatched. Germline assignment: CDR1 MNHEY and CDR2 SVGAGI. In DNA form, the CDR3 reads TGTGCCAGCAGTCAGGACAGGGGAGGCAGTTCACCCCTCCACTTT. This codes for CASSQDRGGSSPLHF.

The V call is TRBV5-1, the J call TRBJ2-7, with 9 bases that match TRBD2. Unmatched junction bases numbered 3, after V lost 2 bases and J lost 6 bases. CDR3 length: 13 amino acids. Germline V gene lookup returns CDR1 SGHRS and CDR2 YFSETQ. CDR3 nucleotide sequence: TGCGCCAGCAGCTTTGGCGGGAGGGGCGAGCAGTACTTC. Encoded protein: CASSFGGRGEQYF.

The chain is built from TRBV30 and TRBJ1-1; D call uncertain. Trimming took off 0 bases at V and 4 bases at J, with 12 bases between the two ends. Germline lookup yields CDR1 GTSNPN and CDR2 SVGIG (reference sequence). The CDR3 sequence is 14 residues long. CDR3 in amino acids: CAWSVPLEITEAFF. The CDR3 region has the DNA TGTGCCTGGAGTGTACCGTTAGAGATCACTGAAGCTTTCTTT.

This chain connects TRBV29-1 to TRBJ2-7, with 7 bases fitting TRBD1. The CDR3 runs 12 residues. Trimming removed 4 bases from V and 9 bases from J; junction bases left unmatched: 9. Germline V gives CDR1 SQVTM, CDR2 ANQGSEA. The CDR3 bases are TGCAGCGTTGCTACAGGGGACACCGCGCAGTACTTC. It is translated as CSVATGDTAQYF.

The chain is built from TRBV5-1 and TRBJ2-4; 7 nucleotides agree with TRBD1. The CDR3 contains 16 residues. Per the germline V gene, CDR1 is SGHRS and CDR2 is YFSETQ. V dropped 5 bases and J dropped 7; count of bases not matched to a gene: 15. This CDR3 reads CASRKTGSLYGNIQYF. CDR3 sequence (DNA): TGCGCCAGCAGGAAGACAGGGTCCCTATATGGGAACATTCAGTACTTC.

The table lists this clone with a few counts. J is TRBJ1-2 and V is TRBV3-1 (or the pseudogene TRBV3-2); 10 nucleotides line up with TRBD1. V lost 4 bases, J lost 7 bases, and 9 bases stayed unmatched. Per the germline V gene, CDR1 is LGHDT and CDR2 is YNNKEL (reference sequence). CDR3 length equals 15 residues. The CDR3 reads CASSLSGQGRGGYTF. The CDR3 bases are TGTGCCAGCAGCCTCTCGGGACAGGGGAGAGGTGGCTACACCTTC.

The chain carries TRBV24-1 and TRBJ2-1; possible D gene TRBD1, 6 bases. Per the germline V gene, CDR1 is KGHDR and CDR2 is SFDVKD. The V end lost 10 bases, the J end lost 10 bases, and 19 bases lay between the germline ends. There are 13 residues in the CDR3. CDR3 loop: CATRQEMESEQFF. The DNA for the CDR3 is TGTGCCACTAGACAGGAAATGGAATCCGAGCAGTTCTTC.

A single count supports this clone. The genes are TRBV6-5 and TRBJ1-1; the D gene is possibly TRBD1 (6 bases). Germline CDR1 and CDR2: MNHEY and SVGAGI. The CDR3 length is 12 residues. V was clipped by 6 bases and J by 7 bases, with 12 bases between them. CDR3 in DNA: TGTGCCAGCAGACTCCGCAGGGGTGAAGCTTTCTTT. Translating it yields CASRLRRGEAFF.

The DNA for the CDR3 is TGTGCCAGCTCACCTTCACAGGGGGCGACCGGGGAGCTGTTTTTT. Protein: CASSPSQGATGELFF. The chain couples TRBV18 to TRBJ2-2, with 9 positions matching TRBD1. Trimming cost V 3 bases and J 5 bases; bases outside gene matches: 4. Germline lookup yields CDR1 KGHSH and CDR2 LQKENI. The CDR3 length is 15 residues.

The rearrangement joins TRBV29-1 to TRBJ2-2; D is perhaps TRBD2 (6 bases). The CDR3 totals 13 residues. Germline V gene lookup returns CDR1 SQVTM and CDR2 ANQGSEA. Trimming took off 5 bases at V and 8 bases at J, with 15 bases between the two ends. The CDR3 coding sequence is TGCAGCGTTAGTGGCGGGATAGGAGGGGAGCTGTTTTTT. This gives the protein CSVSGGIGGELFF.

Here the CDR3 DNA reads TGTGCCAGCAGCTTCGAATGGCCGGGAGGGCCGTTGGATGAGCAGTTCTTC. This gives the protein CASSFEWPGGPLDEQFF. The rearrangement links TRBV7-2 to TRBJ2-1, with TRBD2 matching 8 bases. The CDR3 has 17 residues. V lost 3 bases, J lost 8 bases, and 15 bases stayed unmatched. Germline V gene sequence: CDR1 SGHTA, CDR2 FQGNSA.